This T cell receptor beta chain was identified in a study of regulatory T cells in long-lasting Graves disease. The time point is: newly diagnosed GD, antithyroid drugs for less than 3 months. RNA from PBMCs was the source of the TCR library. To make TCR beta libraries, researchers used iRepertoire HTBI primers and Arm-PCR of CDR3 regions. One entry per CDR3 protein results from TCRdb running MiXCR on the multiplex PCR reads. The table shows around 360,000 distinct CDR3 sequences, with 16% occurring only once. This clonotype has a count of ten or more. V lost 9 bases to trimming and J lost 4 bases, with 12 bases between them. Germline CDR1 and CDR2: MNHNS and SASEGT. The CDR3 is made up of 12 amino acids. This sample was also put to use in a study of T cells in Graves' hyperthyroidism and ophthalmopathy. That paper states: First-round RT-PCR with HTBI primers amplified the TCR CDR3 region. Separating ophthalmopathy from stable hyperthyroidism was achieved by a 13 V-J model. The model's output predicted ophthalmopathy at a median of 6.5 months prior to onset.

The rearrangement links TRBV6-1 to TRBJ1-1, with D maybe TRBD1 (5 bases). Source: peripheral blood mononuclear cells (PBMCs), taken at new diagnosis, from a patient treated with antithyroid drugs. This clonotype was obtained from a woman younger than 30 with Graves disease. As DNA, the CDR3 is TGTGCCAGTGCCGGGGGACCCACTGAAGCTTTCTTT. It translates to CASAGGPTEAFF.